This T cell receptor (beta chain) was recorded in a study of blood T cell repertoires in COVID-19. Looking at the study overall: Specimens from acute and convalescent COVID-19 originated in the United States, Italy and Spain.

Source study methods: Estimated nucleated cell counts came from reference gene primer amplification. Clones were read by immunoSEQ multiplex PCR, and TCRdb kept only the in-frame ones, dropping some. D and trimming were read from the DNA, whereas the V and J calls and clone size are those reported in that table. The sample lists about 47,000 clones; approximately 88% were seen once. Trimming took 5 bases from V and 4 from J, leaving 14 bases between them. The CDR3 covers 14 residues. The V gene's germline CDR1 is PRHDT and CDR2 FYEKMQ (reference sequence). This TCR derives from a man aged 45 to 65 with active COVID-19. The V gene is TRBV13, the J gene TRBJ1-1, with a tentative D call TRBD1 (6 bases). Sequencing was performed on peripheral blood. CDR3 coding DNA: TGTGCCAGCAGCAATGGGGTAGGGGGCACTGAAGCTTTCTTT. It specifies CASSNGVGGTEAFF.